This TCR beta chain was profiled in a study of blood T cell repertoires in COVID-19. Study overall: Nucleic acid was either cDNA or gDNA, and it came from T cells, B-cell-depleted T cells, or PBMCs.

As processed by the authors: Amplification of reference gene primers provided the estimated nucleated cell counts. Sequenced by immunoSEQ multiplex PCR; TCRdb stores in-frame clones only, minus some. The DNA was the basis for D and trimming; V, J and clone size are from that table. The table has under 50,000 clones, approximately 85% seen once. CDR1 and CDR2 (germline): SGHRS, YFSETQ. Unmatched junction bases numbered 2, after V lost 4 bases and J lost 4 bases. The CDR3 length is 15 residues. The TCR sequence derives from a middle-aged man with acute or convalescent COVID-19. The gene calls are TRBV5-1 and TRBJ2-3; 14 bases align to TRBD2. Sequencing was performed on peripheral blood. The CDR3 region has the DNA TGCGCCAGCAGCCCGACTAGCGGGGGGGCAGATACGCAGTATTTT. This gives the protein CASSPTSGGADTQYF.